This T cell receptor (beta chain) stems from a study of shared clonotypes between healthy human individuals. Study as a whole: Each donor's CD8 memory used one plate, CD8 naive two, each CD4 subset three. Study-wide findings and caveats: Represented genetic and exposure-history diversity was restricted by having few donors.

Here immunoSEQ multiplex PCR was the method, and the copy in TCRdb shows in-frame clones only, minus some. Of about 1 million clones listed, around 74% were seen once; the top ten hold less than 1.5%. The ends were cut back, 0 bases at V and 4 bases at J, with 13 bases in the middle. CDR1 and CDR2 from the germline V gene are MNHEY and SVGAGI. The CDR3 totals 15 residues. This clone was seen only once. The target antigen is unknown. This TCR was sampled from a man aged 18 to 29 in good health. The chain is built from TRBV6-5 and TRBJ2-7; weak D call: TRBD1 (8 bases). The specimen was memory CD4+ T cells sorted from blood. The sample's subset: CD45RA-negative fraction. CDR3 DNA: TGTGCCAGCAGTTACTCAACAGGGGGAGGGTACGAGCAGTACTTC. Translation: CASSYSTGGGYEQYF.